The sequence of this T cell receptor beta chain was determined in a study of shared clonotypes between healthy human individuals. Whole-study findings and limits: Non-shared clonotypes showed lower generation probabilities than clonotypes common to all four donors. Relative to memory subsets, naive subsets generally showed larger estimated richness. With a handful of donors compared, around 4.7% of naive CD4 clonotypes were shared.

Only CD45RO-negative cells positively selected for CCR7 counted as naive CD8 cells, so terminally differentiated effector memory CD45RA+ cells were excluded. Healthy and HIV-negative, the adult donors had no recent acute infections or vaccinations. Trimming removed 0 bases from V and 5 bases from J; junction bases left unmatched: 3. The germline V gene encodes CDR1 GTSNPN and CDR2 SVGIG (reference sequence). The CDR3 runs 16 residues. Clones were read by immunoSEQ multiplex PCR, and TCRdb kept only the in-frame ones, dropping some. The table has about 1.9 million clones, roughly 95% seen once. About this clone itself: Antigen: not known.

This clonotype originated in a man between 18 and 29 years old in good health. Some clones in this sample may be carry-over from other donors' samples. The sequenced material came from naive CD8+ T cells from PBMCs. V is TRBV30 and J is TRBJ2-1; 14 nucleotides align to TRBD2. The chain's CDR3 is CAWSVGTSGGHNEQFF. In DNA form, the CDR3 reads TGTGCCTGGAGTGTAGGGACTAGCGGGGGTCACAATGAGCAGTTCTTC.